This TCR beta chain is from a study of T cells in Graves' hyperthyroidism and ophthalmopathy. Findings and limits, study-wide: Researchers report that a 13 V-J model separated ophthalmopathy from stable hyperthyroidism.

This clonotype was detected only once. Its antigen is unidentified. RNA transcripts provided the source from which TCR beta CDR3 regions were amplified. The HTBI primer set drove a first-round RT-PCR of the TCR CDR3. TCRdb fed the multiplex PCR reads into MiXCR, producing one record per CDR3 protein. The sample lists fewer than 650,000 distinct CDR3 sequences; approximately 15% were seen once. Germline CDR1 SGHTS, CDR2 YDEGEE. The CDR3 length is 14 residues. V lost 4 bases and J 5 bases, leaving 16 bases between the germline ends. Graves' hyperthyroidism showing no ophthalmopathy progression within 18 months was considered stable. Orbital computed tomography, thyroid ultrasound, serum thyroxine and TRAb, and clinical symptoms together informed the diagnoses.

V usage is TRBV5-8 and J usage is TRBJ2-7; D may match TRBD1 or TRBD2 (7 bases each). Sequencing was done on a sample of blood. The origin of this receptor is a woman aged 40 to 50 with Graves' hyperthyroidism. The CDR3 region is CASSPQGGVDEQYF. As DNA, the CDR3 is TGTGCCAGCAGCCCCCAGGGGGGGGTAGACGAGCAGTACTTC.